This entry lists 9 T cell receptor beta chains sequenced from one sample in a study of Ad26.COV2.S vaccination and SARS-CoV-2 variants. Profiling relied on immunoSEQ multiplex PCR, and the TCRdb table lists in-frame clones only, not all of them. This sample has about 400,000 clones, with around 89% found just once. Treatment reported: around 19 received Ad26.COV2.S at low or high dose, single or two shots; several received placebo; per-sample allocation not given. Collection of the samples took place on day 63 after the first injection of vaccine or placebo. The material was peripheral blood, obtained in a trial of Ad26.COV2.S vaccine versus placebo. The receptors derive from a person between 18 and 60 years old who received the Ad26.COV2.S COVID-19 vaccine or a placebo.

V gene TRBV29-1 combines with J gene TRBJ2-7; possibly TRBD1 or TRBD2 for D (5 bases each). The CDR3 is 13 amino acids. V was clipped by 6 bases and J by 2 bases, with 14 bases between them. Germline CDR1 is SQVTM and CDR2 is ANQGSEA. The CDR3 sequence: CSVEGPVTYEQYF. The CDR3 nucleotides read TGCAGCGTCGAGGGACCAGTAACCTACGAGCAGTACTTC.

The CDR3 protein is CASSIAASSYEQYF. The CDR3 DNA sequence: TGTGCCAGTAGTATAGCGGCGAGCTCCTACGAGCAGTACTTC. The chain employs TRBV19 and TRBJ2-7; D gene unclear. This CDR3 is built from 14 residues. The germline V gene has CDR1 LNHDA and CDR2 SQIVND (reference sequence). The ends were cut back, 1 base at V and 0 bases at J, with 7 bases in the middle.

The V gene is TRBV5-1, the J gene TRBJ1-1; TRBD1 agrees at 7 bases. Trimming cost V 4 bases and J 7 bases; bases outside gene matches: 4. Per the germline V gene, CDR1 is SGHRS and CDR2 is YFSETQ. The CDR3 covers 12 residues. CDR3 in amino acids: CASSRQGGEAFF. The DNA for the CDR3 is TGCGCCAGCAGCAGGCAGGGGGGTGAAGCTTTCTTT.

In this sample, this clone turned up once. The chain has TRBV3-1 (or the pseudogene TRBV3-2) and TRBJ1-4; no firm D call. The CDR3 has 14 amino acids. Between the trimmed V and J ends, which lost 6 bases and 5 bases, there was a span of 13 bases. CDR1 is LGHDT and CDR2 is YNNKEL in the germline V gene (reference sequence). The CDR3 region has the DNA TGTGCCAGCAGGCGGTCCTTAGGGAATGAAAAACTGTTTTTT. Protein: CASRRSLGNEKLFF.

The V gene is TRBV4-2, the J gene TRBJ2-3, with D unclear. The V gene lost 1 base and the J gene lost 3 bases, with 5 bases spanning the gap. This CDR3 has 13 residues. Per the germline V gene, CDR1 is LGHNA and CDR2 is YNFKEQ. The CDR3 DNA reads as TGTGCCAGCAGCCAAGCTCAGACAGATACGCAGTATTTT. Encoded protein: CASSQAQTDTQYF.

This chain links TRBV6-5 with TRBJ1-4; D not certain. The V end was cut by 5 bases, the J end by 6 bases, with 16 bases between. Germline CDR1 reads MNHEY; CDR2 reads SVGAGI. CDR3 size: 15 residues. The CDR3 DNA sequence: TGTGCCAGCAGTCTATCCCTTAGTCGGCATGAAAAACTGTTTTTT. Translated: CASSLSLSRHEKLFF.

The V call is TRBV5-8, the J call TRBJ2-6; D is unresolved. The length of the CDR3 is 13 residues. Germline V gene data show CDR1 as SGHTS and CDR2 as YDEGEE. V lost 5 bases, J lost 1 base, and 4 bases lay in between. In nucleotides, the CDR3 is TGTGCCAGCAGTGTATCTGGGGCCAACGTCCTGACTTTC. It codes for CASSVSGANVLTF.

The chain joins TRBV2 to TRBJ1-4, with a possible D match to TRBD1 (6 bases). Germline loops: CDR1 SNHLY, CDR2 FYNNEI. The CDR3 is 14 amino acids. The V and J ends lost 5 bases and 7 bases respectively, with 14 bases between them. The CDR3 spells CASSRGALAEKLFF. The CDR3 DNA sequence: TGTGCCAGCAGTCGGGGGGCATTGGCTGAAAAACTGTTTTTT.

This clone was counted a few times. A read error may explain this, as a much larger clone is one base away. In the same sample, other DNA sequences code for this CDR3. The V and J genes are TRBV28 and TRBJ1-2, with 9 bases lining up with TRBD1. V trimming: 6 bases; J trimming: 4 bases; junction bases outside the gene matches: 6. CDR3 length equals 14 residues. Looked up from germline, CDR1 is MDHEN and CDR2 is SYDVKM. CDR3 nucleotides: TGTGCCAGCAGGCCGGGACAGGGTATCTATGGCTACACCTTC. Its protein is CASRPGQGIYGYTF.